This record covers a single TCR beta chain. Antigen unknown. This sample stems from a study of identical twins. Study-wide results and caveats: The authors noted that invariant MAIT and iNKT cells could partly confound zero-insertion analyses. With abundant cord blood beta clonotypes, insertions were fewer; memory repertoires showed no such pattern. Among out-of-frame alpha sequences shared by twins, low generation probability occurred in excess.

TCRdb reanalysed the 5' RACE reads using MiXCR and keeps one entry per CDR3 protein. The data hold just under 650,000 distinct CDR3 sequences, with roughly 7.2% observed a single time. Germline V lookup: CDR1 DFQATT, CDR2 SNEGSKA (reference sequence). J gave up 0 bases and V 6 bases, and 10 bases lay outside the gene matches. The CDR3 is 16 residues long. The same specimen was also included in a second study, on yellow fever vaccine responses in identical twins. As that report states: On the reported evidence, twins' vaccine T cell responses seemed partly convergent and partly personalized.

The material sequenced was PBMCs. This TCR was sampled from a woman aged 18-35 years in good health. The rearrangement links TRBV20-1 to TRBJ2-2; 7 nucleotides line up with TRBD1. CDR3 region: CSAPRSGQTNTGELFF. The CDR3 nucleotides read TGCAGTGCGCCCAGATCGGGACAGACGAACACCGGGGAGCTGTTTTTT.